A single TCR beta chain is shown here with its context. Germline V lookup: CDR1 MNHNS, CDR2 SASEGT. V dropped 2 bases and J dropped 4 bases, with 12 bases sitting between them. The CDR3 extends over 15 amino acids. This specimen belongs to a study of blood T cell repertoires in COVID-19. Authors' methods: Reference gene primers were amplified, and this amplification served to estimate nucleated cell counts. This table comes from immunoSEQ multiplex PCR, and its TCRdb copy is limited to in-frame clones, with some not included. The V and J calls and clone size are taken from that table; D and trimming were inferred from the DNA. The sample carries about 270,000 clones, around nine tenths recorded once.

Input material: peripheral blood. The V call is TRBV6-1, the J call TRBJ1-3; D not resolved. The source is a man aged 40-49 years with active or convalescent COVID-19. The CDR3 DNA sequence: TGTGCCAGCAGTGAACGGGGAGGGTACGGAAACACCATATATTTT. As protein: CASSERGGYGNTIYF.